This T cell receptor beta chain was recorded in a study of shared clonotypes between healthy human individuals. The study's findings and limits: Only a few donors were included, so the genetic and exposure-history diversity represented was limited. Among donors, clonotype sharing was expected to be affected by sequencing depth.

Unsorted PBMCs provided DNA that was sequenced on ten immunoSEQ deep assay plates. The method was immunoSEQ multiplex PCR; TCRdb's version includes in-frame clones alone and lacks a portion of them. This table has 470,000 or so clones, around 85% appearing once. Comments on this clone: Its antigen remains unknown.

Genomic DNA from unsorted samples was obtained from around 100 million PBMCs (per sample). Trimming pared 3 bases from V and 3 bases from J, leaving 11 bases between. This CDR3 is 14 amino acids long. The germline gives CDR1 ENHRY, CDR2 SYGVKD. This TCR was recovered from a woman aged 40 to 49 in good health. Some clones in this sample may be carry-over from other donors' samples. This chain connects TRBV10-3 to TRBJ1-1, with D maybe TRBD1 (5 bases). Sequencing input: PBMCs. The CDR3 DNA sequence: TGTGCCATCAGTGAAGAAGGGGCCGACACTGAAGCTTTCTTT. It is translated as CAISEEGADTEAFF.